The 6 T cell receptor beta chains reported below all come from one sample, sequenced in a study of T cell responses to AZD1222 COVID-19 vaccine. Clones were sequenced by immunoSEQ multiplex PCR, and TCRdb holds only the in-frame ones, with some missing. The sample contains more than 95,000 clones, 65% to 90% of which appear only once. Sample: peripheral blood, taken 28 days after the second AZD1222 dose. The receptors derive from an adult who received the AZD1222 COVID-19 vaccine.

This chain joins TRBV10-3 and TRBJ2-4; 9 bases fit TRBD1. Germline CDR1 ENHRY, CDR2 SYGVKD. The CDR3 has 13 amino acids. Unmatched junction bases numbered 6, after V lost 0 bases and J lost 15 bases. In nucleotides, the CDR3 is TGTGCCATCAGTGAGTCGACAGGGGGACTGACGTACTTC. Protein sequence: CAISESTGGLTYF.

The rearrangement uses TRBV5-4 and TRBJ2-1; D gene uncertain. This CDR3 region has 11 residues. The germline CDR1 and CDR2 sequences are SGHNT and YYREEE (reference sequence). V was clipped by 2 bases and J by 10 bases, with 7 bases between them. The CDR3 reads CASSFLGEQFF. CDR3 sequence (DNA): TGTGCCAGCAGCTTTCTGGGGGAGCAGTTCTTC.

Comment on this clone: The junction and the germline gene differ at one end; a read error may be behind it. The genes are TRBV20-1 and TRBJ2-2; TRBD2 matches 12 bases. Looked up from germline, CDR1 is DFQATT and CDR2 is SNEGSKA (reference sequence). The CDR3 is made up of 19 amino acids. The CDR3 nucleotides are TGCAGTGCTAGTACCACCGGCGGACTAGCGGGGACGAAAACCGGGGAGCTGTTTTTT. Encoded protein: CSASTTGGLAGTKTGELFF.

This sequence joins TRBV5-8 and TRBJ2-2; either TRBD1 or TRBD2 may fit D (5 bases each). CDR3 length: 15 residues. The germline gives CDR1 SGHTS, CDR2 YDEGEE. V was clipped by 3 bases and J by 6 bases, with 15 bases between them. The CDR3 here is CASSSIPGTAGELFF. The CDR3 DNA reads as TGTGCCAGCAGCTCGATCCCCGGGACCGCCGGGGAGCTGTTTTTT.

The chain combines TRBV2 with TRBJ2-7; D is undetermined. This CDR3 contains 14 residues. V was trimmed by 6 bases and J by 5 bases, leaving 17 bases between them. Germline assignment: CDR1 SNHLY and CDR2 FYNNEI. The CDR3 bases are TGTGCCAGCAGCCTAGGGATGGGTCGGCACGAGCAGTACTTC. Its protein product is CASSLGMGRHEQYF.

This clone was found once. This chain connects TRBV28 to TRBJ2-7, with D perhaps matching TRBD2 (5 bases). Germline assignment: CDR1 MDHEN and CDR2 SYDVKM. The CDR3 runs 14 residues. V was pared by 5 bases and J by 3 bases, with 14 bases between. The CDR3 DNA reads as TGTGCCAGCAGTGGAGCTAGCAGACTCTACGAGCAGTACTTC. This sequence encodes CASSGASRLYEQYF.